Each of the 22 T cell receptor beta chains below was sequenced from the same sample in a study of T cell responses to AZD1222 COVID-19 vaccine (dated by TCRdb to about 2021). Library preparation was by the immunoSEQ multiplex PCR assay. TCRdb took this table from immuneACCESS and kept in-frame rearrangements with V and J called. Such tables lack part of the clones; where checked against another copy, unresolved V genes explain under half of the gap, and the rest is unexplained. In all, the sample holds 85,000 to 130,000 clones, and around 91% of those were seen once. Roughly a sixth of the sample rests with the top ten. The time point label of this sample denotes: baseline before first vaccination. This sample comprised peripheral blood, obtained on day 0 of AZD1222 vaccination. Receptors originate from an adult in good health.

The chain is built from TRBV5-1 and TRBJ1-1, with unresolved D. The CDR3 contains 16 residues. Germline assignment: CDR1 SGHRS and CDR2 YFSETQ. V lost 4 bases and J lost 1, with 17 bases in between. The CDR3 here is CASSPSGSSRNTEAFF. As DNA, the CDR3 is TGCGCCAGCAGCCCATCCGGATCGTCGAGGAACACTGAAGCTTTCTTT.

This clone occurred once. In DNA form, the CDR3 reads TGTGCCATCCGCCGGGATCCTTCCTACGAGCAGTACTTC. This sequence encodes CAIRRDPSYEQYF. The chain carries TRBV12-3 or TRBV12-4 and TRBJ2-7, with a tentative D call TRBD2 (5 bases). CDR3 length equals 13 residues. V lost 10 bases, J lost 1 base, and 14 bases lay in between.

This sequence joins TRBV19 and TRBJ2-7, with D possibly matching TRBD2 (6 bases). Germline V gives CDR1 LNHDA, CDR2 SQIVND (reference sequence). The ends were cut back, 5 bases at V and 0 bases at J, with 20 bases in the middle. The CDR3 extends over 17 amino acids. CDR3 nucleotide sequence: TGTGCCAGTAGTCCTCAACCCCCGGGGGAGAGCTCCTACGAGCAGTACTTC. Its protein is CASSPQPPGESSYEQYF.

This chain links TRBV30 with TRBJ1-5, with no clear D. This CDR3 contains 13 residues. Germline V lookup: CDR1 GTSNPN, CDR2 SVGIG (reference sequence). Trimming took 4 bases from V and 3 from J, leaving 10 bases between them. The CDR3 here is CAWNAGINQPQHF. The CDR3 nucleotides read TGTGCCTGGAATGCGGGTATCAATCAGCCCCAGCATTTT. Combining the CDR3 with reference TRBV30 and TRBJ1-5 gives the whole variable domain SQTIHQWPATLVQPVGSPLSLECTVEGTSNPNLYWYRQAAGRGLQLLFYSVGIGQISSEVPQNLSASRPQDRQFILSSKKLLLSDSGFYLCAWNAGINQPQHFGDGTRLSIL.

This clone was detected once. V usage is TRBV19 and J usage is TRBJ1-1; TRBD1 matches at 7 bases. CDR3 length equals 15 residues. The trim removed 9 bases at V and 5 bases at J, leaving 15 bases unmatched. The V gene's germline CDR1 is LNHDA and CDR2 SQIVND (reference sequence). In nucleotides, the CDR3 is TGTGCCAGCGCGAACTCTCAGGGGGTTCGGACTGAAGCTTTCTTT. Residues: CASANSQGVRTEAFF.

The J gene is TRBJ2-7, the V gene TRBV5-6; 7 bases map to TRBD2. Germline V CDR1 and CDR2: SGHDT, YYEEEE. Trimming removed 4 bases from V and 2 bases from J; junction bases left unmatched: 6. The CDR3 is 14 residues long. The DNA of the CDR3 is TGTGCCAGCAGCGTTAGTGGGGGGGCCTACGAGCAGTACTTC. It specifies CASSVSGGAYEQYF. The variable domain in full, completed from reference TRBV5-6 and TRBJ2-7, reads DAGVTQSPTHLIKTRGQQVTLRCSPKSGHDTVSWYQQALGQGPQFIFQYYEEEERQRGNFPDRFSGHQFPNYSSELNVNALLLGDSALYLCASSVSGGAYEQYFGPGTRLTVT.

The rearrangement links TRBV7-8 to TRBJ1-5, with 11 nucleotides matching TRBD1. The CDR3 sequence is 15 residues long. CDR1 and CDR2 (germline): SGHVS, FQNEAQ. V lost 3 bases, J lost 8 bases, and 6 bases stayed unmatched. The CDR3 spells CASSLGTGGLKPQHF. The CDR3 nucleotides read TGTGCCAGCAGCTTGGGGACAGGGGGTCTGAAGCCCCAGCATTTT. Complete variable domain (other parts from reference TRBV7-8 and TRBJ1-5): GAGVSQSPRYKVAKRGQDVALRCDPISGHVSLFWYQQALGQGPEFLTYFQNEAQLDKSGLPSDRFFAERPEGSVSTLKIQRTQQEDSAVYLCASSLGTGGLKPQHFGDGTRLSIL.

The V gene is TRBV7-9, the J gene TRBJ1-1, with D unresolved. The CDR3 runs 14 residues. CDR1 SEHNR and CDR2 FQNEAQ come from the germline V gene (reference sequence). With 0 bases removed from V and 9 bases from J, the gap between germline ends came to 14 bases. The CDR3 loop reads CASSLAVGEHKAFF. In nucleotides, the CDR3 is TGTGCCAGCAGCTTAGCGGTCGGGGAACACAAAGCTTTCTTT.

This clone was detected ten times or more. The CDR3 DNA reads TGTGCCAGCAGCCAAGATCAAGGGGGACAGGGTAGGACTGAAGCTTTCTTT. It encodes CASSQDQGGQGRTEAFF. The V and J genes are TRBV3-1 (or the pseudogene TRBV3-2) and TRBJ1-1, with 9 bases matching TRBD1. J was trimmed by 5 bases and V by 0 bases; bases with no gene match: 10. The CDR3 consists of 17 residues. In germline, CDR1 is LGHDT, CDR2 YNNKEL (reference sequence).

J is TRBJ1-1 and V is TRBV27; D is uncertain. Trimming removed 2 bases from V and 1 base from J, with 5 bases in between. The CDR3 runs 13 residues. Germline V gives CDR1 MNHEY, CDR2 SMNVEV (reference sequence). CDR3 DNA sequence: TGTGCCAGCAGTTTAGAAAAGAACACTGAAGCTTTCTTT. Amino acids: CASSLEKNTEAFF.

The chain couples TRBV3-1 (or the pseudogene TRBV3-2) to TRBJ2-2; TRBD1 matches at 7 bases. Germline V CDR1 and CDR2: LGHDT, YNNKEL (reference sequence). CDR3 length: 15 residues. The V and J ends lost 1 base and 9 bases, in that order; junction bases with no gene match: 8. CDR3 loop: CASSQGTGTNRELFF. In nucleotides, the CDR3 is TGTGCCAGCAGCCAAGGGACAGGAACCAACCGGGAGCTGTTTTTT.

As concerns this clone: This likely comes from a read error, as the CDR3 has no conserved phenylalanine or tryptophan at its end. The CDR3 DNA sequence: TGTGCCAGCAGCTTAGACAGTTCACCCCTCCACCTT. Translation gives CASSLDSSPLHL. This chain uses TRBV7-9 with TRBJ1-6, with D uncertain. The V gene lost 1 base and the J gene lost 9 bases, with 4 bases spanning the gap. The CDR3 consists of 12 residues. Germline values: CDR1 SEHNR, CDR2 FQNEAQ (reference sequence).

This clone came up once. The chain carries TRBV6-1 and TRBJ1-2; TRBD1 is a possible D gene (6 bases). The V and J ends lost 2 bases and 8 bases respectively, with 12 bases between them. This CDR3 has 13 amino acids. Germline V CDR1 and CDR2: MNHNS, SASEGT. CDR3 loop: CASSEIRGLGYTF. The DNA of the CDR3 is TGTGCCAGCAGTGAAATTCGGGGGCTCGGCTACACCTTC.

The genes are TRBV3-1 (or the pseudogene TRBV3-2) and TRBJ2-3; D is unclear. The CDR3 is 14 residues long. V shed 0 bases and J shed 6 bases, with 10 bases lying between them. The germline CDR1 and CDR2 sequences are LGHDT and YNNKEL (reference sequence). Here the CDR3 DNA reads TGTGCCAGCAGCCAAGATCCTAGTAGGGATACGCAGTATTTT. It translates to CASSQDPSRDTQYF.

The CDR3 sequence: CASSLQTSSETQYF. In DNA form, the CDR3 reads TGCGCCAGCAGCTTGCAAACTAGTAGCGAGACCCAGTACTTC. V and J are TRBV5-1 and TRBJ2-5; D possibly corresponds to TRBD2 (5 bases). Germline V gene sequence: CDR1 SGHRS, CDR2 YFSETQ. The CDR3 is 14 residues long. V lost 1 base and J 5 bases, leaving 12 bases between the germline ends.

The gene calls are TRBV19 and TRBJ1-5; 11 positions match TRBD1. The V segment lost 3 bases and the J segment 6 bases; nucleotides outside the gene matches: 7. Germline assignment: CDR1 LNHDA and CDR2 SQIVND (reference sequence). The CDR3 spans 16 residues. The CDR3 DNA follows: TGTGCCAGTAGTATGAGTGGACAGGGGGCGGGTCAGCCCCAGCATTTT. Translated: CASSMSGQGAGQPQHF. Full variable domain (remainder filled in from reference TRBV19 and TRBJ1-5): DGGITQSPKYLFRKEGQNVTLSCEQNLNHDAMYWYRQDPGQGLRLIYYSQIVNDFQKGDIAEGYSVSREKKESFPLTVTSAQKNPTAFYLCASSMSGQGAGQPQHFGDGTRLSIL.

V usage is TRBV18 and J usage is TRBJ1-5; unclear D gene. There are 15 residues in the CDR3. V lost 5 bases, J lost 6 bases, and 17 bases lay in between. Germline CDR1 KGHSH, CDR2 LQKENI. The CDR3 nucleotides are TGTGCCAGCTCAATTAGTTCGGGGTCGGGTCAGCCCCAGCATTTT. Translating it yields CASSISSGSGQPQHF.

As DNA, the CDR3 is TGCGCCAGCAGCCAAGAACCACTGTGGGGCTACACCTTC. Its protein product is CASSQEPLWGYTF. The chain carries TRBV4-1 and TRBJ1-2; the D is unclear. V was trimmed by 0 bases and J by 8 bases, leaving 10 bases between them. Germline values: CDR1 MGHRA, CDR2 YSYEKL. The CDR3 is 13 amino acids.

The chain uses TRBV7-2 and TRBJ2-3; unclear D gene. The CDR3 totals 14 residues. Germline assignment: CDR1 SGHTA and CDR2 FQGNSA. V was clipped by 5 bases and J by 0 bases, with 9 bases between them. Written as DNA, the CDR3 is TGTGCCAGCAGCCCCCTATCTAGCACAGATACGCAGTATTTT. As protein: CASSPLSSTDTQYF.

In this sample, this clone turned up once. V gene TRBV14 combines with J gene TRBJ2-7, with D unclear. The CDR3 has 14 amino acids. The V and J ends lost 0 bases and 5 bases respectively, with 11 bases between them. Looked up from germline, CDR1 is SGHDN and CDR2 is FVKESK. CDR3 coding DNA: TGTGCCAGCAGCCAAGAGGAGATTGGGGACGAGCAGTACTTC. It specifies CASSQEEIGDEQYF.

The J gene is TRBJ2-3, the V gene TRBV5-4; possibly TRBD1 for D (6 bases). Germline V CDR1 and CDR2: SGHNT, YYREEE (reference sequence). V lost 0 bases to trimming and J lost 3 bases, with 8 bases between them. The CDR3 loop spans 14 amino acids. CDR3 residues: CASSLGTETDTQYF. The CDR3 DNA follows: TGTGCCAGCAGCTTGGGGACAGAAACAGATACGCAGTATTTT.

J is TRBJ1-1 and V is TRBV3-1 (or the pseudogene TRBV3-2); possibly TRBD1 for D (5 bases). The CDR3 extends over 12 amino acids. Germline-derived CDR1 and CDR2 are LGHDT and YNNKEL (reference sequence). V lost 5 bases, J lost 8 bases, and 12 bases lay in between. The CDR3 protein is CASSFRDGEAFF. Here the CDR3 DNA reads TGTGCCAGCAGCTTCCGGGACGGGGAAGCTTTCTTT.